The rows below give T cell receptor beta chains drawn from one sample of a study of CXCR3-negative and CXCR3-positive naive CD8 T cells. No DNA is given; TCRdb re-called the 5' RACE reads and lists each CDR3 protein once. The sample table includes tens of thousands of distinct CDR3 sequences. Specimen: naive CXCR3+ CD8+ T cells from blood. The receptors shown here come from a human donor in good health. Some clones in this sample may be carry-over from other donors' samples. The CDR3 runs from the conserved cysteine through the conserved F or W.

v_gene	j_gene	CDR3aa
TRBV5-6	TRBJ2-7	CASSLGGRRNEQYF
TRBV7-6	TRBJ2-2	CASSLPLHGTEGTGELFF
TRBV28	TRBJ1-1	CASSLKRVGPNTEAFF
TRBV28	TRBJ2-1	CASSIAGINEQFF
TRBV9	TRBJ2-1	CASSTNTLEQFF
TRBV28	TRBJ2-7	CASSPQGQGYEQYF
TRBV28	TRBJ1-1	CASSLVFTGDTEAFF
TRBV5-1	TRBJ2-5	CASSPLTGGETQYF
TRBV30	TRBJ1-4	CAWSLDANEKLFF
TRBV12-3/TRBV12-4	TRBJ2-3	CASSPEAPDTQYF
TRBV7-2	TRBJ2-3	CASSFLAQSFTDTQYF
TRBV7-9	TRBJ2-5	CASSSGLKETQYF
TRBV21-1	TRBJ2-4	CASSKIPYRVGGTKNIQYF
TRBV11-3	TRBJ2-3	CASSSTGVDTQYF
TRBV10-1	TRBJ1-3	CASTTSGNTIYF
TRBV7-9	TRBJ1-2	CASSPGPNYGYTF
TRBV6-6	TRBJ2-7	CASSYRSGFYEQYF
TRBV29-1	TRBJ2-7	CSVVSDRGTYEQYF
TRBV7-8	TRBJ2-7	CASSLVGYEQYF
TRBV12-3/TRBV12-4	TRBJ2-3	CARILRRQGGTDTQYF
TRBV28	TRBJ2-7	CASSSGELEQYF
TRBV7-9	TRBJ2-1	CASSFKLPYNEQFF
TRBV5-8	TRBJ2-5	CASSLGLAGLTDPGETQYF
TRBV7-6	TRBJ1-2	CASSADGHPEGYTF
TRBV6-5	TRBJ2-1	CASRVAEGNEQFF
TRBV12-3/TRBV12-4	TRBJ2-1	CASSLQVNEQFF
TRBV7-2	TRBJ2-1	CASSLILGISDEQFF
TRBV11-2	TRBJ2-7	CASSLPGTGASYEQYF
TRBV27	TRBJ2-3	CASSLSTSGDTQYF
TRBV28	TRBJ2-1	CASTWDRSSYNEQFF
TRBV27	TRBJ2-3	CASSQLAATDTQYF
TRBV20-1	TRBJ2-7	CSASPDSGTYEQYF
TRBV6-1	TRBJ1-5	CASRRTQGANQPQHF
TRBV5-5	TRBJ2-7	CASRGLGRNSYEQYF
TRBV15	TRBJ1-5	CATSLPGDPDQPQHF
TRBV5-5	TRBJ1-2	CASSPQGVQTYGYTF
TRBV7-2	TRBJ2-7	CASSLDNTYEQYF
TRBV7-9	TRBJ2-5	CASSWVSGDGVETQYF
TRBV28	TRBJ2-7	CASTQRGGYYEQYF
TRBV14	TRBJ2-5	CASSQWRRTEETQYF